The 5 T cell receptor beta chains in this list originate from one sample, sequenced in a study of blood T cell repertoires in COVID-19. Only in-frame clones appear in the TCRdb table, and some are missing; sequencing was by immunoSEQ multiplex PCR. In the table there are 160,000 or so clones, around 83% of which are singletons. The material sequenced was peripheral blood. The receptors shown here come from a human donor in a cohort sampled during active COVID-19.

In DNA, the CDR3 is TGTGCAAGTCGCTTGCGGGGGACACAGAGCAATCAGCCCCAGCATTTT. It yields the protein CASRLRGTQSNQPQHF. The chain links TRBV12-2 to TRBJ1-5. TRBV12-2 represents a pseudogene. This CDR3 region has 16 residues.

CDR3 in DNA: TGTGCCAGCAGCGCCCGACAGGGACTAGGGGAGCAGTTCTTC. Its translation: CASSARQGLGEQFF. The J gene is TRBJ2-1, the V gene TRBV5-4; D is possibly TRBD2 (8 bases). CDR3 length: 14 amino acids. Trimming took off 4 bases at V and 10 bases at J, with 18 bases between the two ends. Germline-derived CDR1 and CDR2 are SGHNT and YYREEE (reference sequence).

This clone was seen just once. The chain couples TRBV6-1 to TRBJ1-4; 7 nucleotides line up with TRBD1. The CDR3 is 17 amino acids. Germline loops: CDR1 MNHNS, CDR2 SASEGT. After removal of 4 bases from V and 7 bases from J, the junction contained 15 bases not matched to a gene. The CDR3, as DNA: TGTGCCAGCAGTGCCTACAGGGGCCCACGGGGTGGTGAAAAACTGTTTTTT. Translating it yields CASSAYRGPRGGEKLFF.

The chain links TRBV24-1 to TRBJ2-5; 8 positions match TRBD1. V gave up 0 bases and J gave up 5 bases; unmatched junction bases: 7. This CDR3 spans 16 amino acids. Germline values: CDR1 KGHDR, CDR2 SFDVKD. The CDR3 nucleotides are TGTGCCACCAGTGATTTGCAGGCAGGGGGCTTGGAGACCCAGTACTTC. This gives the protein CATSDLQAGGLETQYF.

The chain's CDR3 is CASSPRAGGGAAEAFF. Here the CDR3 DNA reads TGTGCCAGCAGCCCAAGGGCAGGGGGCGGCGCGGCTGAAGCTTTCTTT. This sequence joins TRBV9 and TRBJ1-1; 8 nucleotides match TRBD1. After removal of 4 bases from V and 6 bases from J, the junction contained 14 bases not matched to a gene. The CDR3 covers 16 residues. Looked up from germline, CDR1 is SGDLS and CDR2 is YYNGEE.